A single T cell receptor beta chain is shown here with its context. What it binds is unknown. The CDR3 spans 16 residues. After removal of 0 bases from V and 4 bases from J, the junction contained 10 bases not matched to a gene. Germline assignment: CDR1 SGDLS and CDR2 YYNGEE. The record originates from a study of response to subunit inactivated influenza vaccine. Study results and caveats: Each seasonal flu vaccination may recruit only limited new T cells, authors suggested.

In TCRdb, the RT-PCR reads were re-called with MiXCR into one record per CDR3 protein. This sample has hundreds of thousands of distinct CDR3 sequences; around 16% occur once, and the top ten carry 11%. The chain has TRBV9 and TRBJ2-7, with 7 bases fitting TRBD2. Sequencing used PBMCs from blood, obtained less than 13 days after vaccination. The TCR originated in a man over 45 who received an inactivated influenza vaccine. The CDR3: CASSVDGRAGRYEQYF. CDR3 DNA: TGTGCCAGCAGCGTAGACGGACGAGCGGGGAGATACGAGCAGTACTTC.